The 20 T cell receptor beta chains given below trace back to one sample, sequenced in a study of regulatory T cells in long-lasting Graves disease. There was RNA extracted from PBMCs, and the TCR library was made from it. MiXCR was run by TCRdb on the reads, yielding one entry per CDR3 protein. Of just under 850 distinct CDR3 sequences in the sample, about 83% were seen once. Here the sequenced sample was peripheral blood mononuclear cells (PBMCs), taken with antithyroid drug treatment, in newly diagnosed or persistent Graves disease (not recorded which). The receptors were sampled from a woman under 30 with Graves disease.

The V and J genes are TRBV2 and TRBJ1-2, with 8 bases aligning to TRBD1. J gave up 5 bases and V 3 bases, and 8 bases lay outside the gene matches. The CDR3 runs to 15 residues. Germline loops: CDR1 SNHLY, CDR2 FYNNEI. CDR3 amino acids: CASSDPGGKFYGYTF. The CDR3 coding sequence is TGTGCCAGCAGTGATCCAGGGGGCAAATTTTATGGCTACACCTTC.

This clonotype has just one count. The chain joins TRBV5-1 to TRBJ1-2; 10 nucleotides align to TRBD1. Unmatched junction bases numbered 7, after V lost 4 bases and J lost 7 bases. CDR1 SGHRS and CDR2 YFSETQ come from the germline V gene. CDR3 length equals 14 residues. In nucleotides, the CDR3 is TGCGCCAGCAGCCCGGACAGGGGGAAGGGTGGCTACACCTTC. Translated, it gives CASSPDRGKGGYTF.

This chain links TRBV30 with TRBJ2-1, with TRBD1 matching 8 bases. This CDR3 spans 14 amino acids. Unmatched junction bases numbered 4, after V lost 5 bases and J lost 1 base. CDR1 and CDR2 (germline): GTSNPN, SVGIG (reference sequence). Here the CDR3 DNA reads TGTGCCTGGGCAGGACAGGGATCCTACAATGAGCAGTTCTTC. Translation: CAWAGQGSYNEQFF.

The chain links TRBV20-1 to TRBJ2-2; no clear D gene. Per the germline V gene, CDR1 is DFQATT and CDR2 is SNEGSKA (reference sequence). This CDR3 spans 13 amino acids. V shed 4 bases and J shed 5 bases, with 11 bases lying between them. The CDR3 spells CSANSAPTGELFF. DNA of the CDR3: TGCAGTGCTAACTCCGCGCCGACCGGGGAGCTGTTTTTT.

This clonotype was detected only once. The rearrangement joins TRBV11-1 to TRBJ1-2; 9 bases map to TRBD1. V shed 5 bases and J 11 bases; nucleotides not matched to a gene: 9. This CDR3 region has 13 residues. Germline V lookup: CDR1 SGHAT, CDR2 FQDESV (reference sequence). CDR3 nucleotides: TGTGCCAGCAGCCCAGAAGGACAGGGGCAGTACACCTTC. It specifies CASSPEGQGQYTF. The variable domain in full, with the rest retrieved from reference TRBV11-1 and TRBJ1-2, is EAEVAQSPRYKITEKSQAVAFWCDPISGHATLYWYRQILGQGPELLVQFQDESVVDDSQLPKDRFSAERLKGVDSTLKIQPAELGDSAMYLCASSPEGQGQYTFGSGTRLTVV.

This chain connects TRBV5-1 to TRBJ1-1; the D gene is possibly TRBD1 (5 bases). The CDR3 length is 15 residues. V lost 4 bases and J 6 bases, leaving 19 bases between the germline ends. Germline CDR1 and CDR2: SGHRS and YFSETQ. CDR3 in DNA: TGCGCCAGCAGCCGAAATTATGATCAGGGATCTGAAGCTTTCTTT. Its protein product is CASSRNYDQGSEAFF.

The chain recombines TRBV5-4 with TRBJ2-7, with no clear D. V was pared by 0 bases and J by 5 bases, with 15 bases between. There are 15 residues in the CDR3. The V gene's germline CDR1 is SGHNT and CDR2 YYREEE (reference sequence). CDR3 sequence: CASSLGAPLSNEQYF. Here the CDR3 DNA reads TGTGCCAGCAGCTTGGGGGCGCCTCTTAGTAACGAGCAGTACTTC.

The chain employs TRBV20-1 and TRBJ2-7; D remains ambiguous. Germline V gene data show CDR1 as DFQATT and CDR2 as SNEGSKA (reference sequence). The germline V and J ends were trimmed by 0 bases and 6 bases, with 9 bases remaining between them. CDR3 size: 12 residues. In DNA, the CDR3 is TGCAGTGCTAGAGATTCTCCGGGCGAGCAGTACTTC. Its translation: CSARDSPGEQYF.

This clonotype was seen only a few times. The genes are TRBV29-1 and TRBJ1-4, with a possible D match to TRBD1 (5 bases). CDR3 length equals 14 residues. V was shortened by 4 bases and J by 0 bases, with 9 bases between the two germline ends. Germline V gene sequence: CDR1 SQVTM, CDR2 ANQGSEA. This chain's CDR3 is CSVGGVSTNEKLFF. The CDR3 nucleotides are TGCAGCGTTGGGGGGGTTTCAACTAATGAAAAACTGTTTTTT.

The rearrangement joins TRBV7-3 to TRBJ2-5, with D possibly matching TRBD1 (7 bases). The germline gives CDR1 SGHTA, CDR2 FQGTGA. This CDR3 contains 15 residues. Trimming cost V 5 bases and J 4 bases, with 17 bases left between them. The DNA for the CDR3 is TGTGCCAGCAGCGCCGACGGGAGACAGGGAGAGACCCAGTACTTC. This gives the protein CASSADGRQGETQYF. Using reference TRBV7-3 and TRBJ2-5 for the parts outside the CDR3, the full variable domain is GAGVSQTPSNKVTEKGKYVELRCDPISGHTALYWYRQSLGQGPEFLIYFQGTGAADDSGLPNDRFFAVRPEGSVSTLKIQRTERGDSAVYLCASSADGRQGETQYFGPGTRLLVL.

The CDR3: CATQRGSGEQFF. In DNA, the CDR3 is TGTGCCACCCAGCGAGGGAGTGGCGAGCAGTTCTTC. This chain joins TRBV11-2 and TRBJ2-1, with a tentative D call TRBD2 (5 bases). V was cut by 10 bases and J by 10 bases, with 17 bases left in between. The CDR3 runs 12 residues. The germline V gene has CDR1 SGHAT and CDR2 FQNNGV.

The chain combines TRBV6-2 or TRBV6-3 with TRBJ2-1, with D perhaps matching TRBD1 (6 bases). V was pared by 3 bases and J by 4 bases, with 22 bases between. Looked up from germline, CDR1 is MNHEY and CDR2 is SVGEGT. The CDR3 sequence is 18 residues long. CDR3: CASSYGVFGGLSYNEQFF. DNA of the CDR3: TGTGCCAGCAGTTATGGAGTTTTTGGGGGCCTCTCATACAATGAGCAGTTCTTC.

The chain employs TRBV12-3 or TRBV12-4 and TRBJ1-4; 8 bases fit TRBD1. V shed 2 bases, J shed 8 bases, and the junction held 10 bases outside the gene matches. The CDR3 contains 16 residues. CDR3 loop: CASSLPPGQAIEKLFF. CDR3 nucleotide sequence: TGTGCCAGCAGTTTACCCCCGGGACAGGCGATCGAAAAACTGTTTTTT.

The chain uses TRBV7-9 and TRBJ2-7, with a possible D match to TRBD2 (6 bases). The CDR3 length is 14 residues. Trimming removed 5 bases from V and 4 bases from J, with 15 bases in between. Germline CDR1 and CDR2: SEHNR and FQNEAQ (reference sequence). CDR3 nucleotide sequence: TGTGCCAGCAGCCCACTAAGAGCGGGTTACGAGCAGTACTTC. Protein: CASSPLRAGYEQYF. Full variable domain (remainder filled in from reference TRBV7-9 and TRBJ2-7): DTGVSQNPRHKITKRGQNVTFRCDPISEHNRLYWYRQTLGQGPEFLTYFQNEAQLEKSRLLSDRFSAERPKGSFSTLEIQRTEQGDSAMYLCASSPLRAGYEQYFGPGTRLTVT.

This chain links TRBV5-1 with TRBJ1-2, with 7 bases that match TRBD1. The CDR3 is 15 amino acids. V was pared by 5 bases and J by 12 bases, with 19 bases of the junction left unmatched. CDR1 and CDR2 from the germline V gene are SGHRS and YFSETQ. Here the CDR3 reads CASSEEVRRGRGHTF. CDR3 coding DNA: TGCGCCAGCAGTGAGGAAGTGAGAAGGGGGCGCGGCCACACCTTC. Looking up the rest from reference TRBV5-1 and TRBJ1-2 gives the full variable domain: KAGVTQTPRYLIKTRGQQVTLSCSPISGHRSVSWYQQTPGQGLQFLFEYFSETQRNKGNFPGRFSGRQFSNSRSEMNVSTLELGDSALYLCASSEEVRRGRGHTFGSGTRLTVV.

This clonotype was counted a single time. This sequence joins TRBV5-1 and TRBJ1-2; D is undetermined. From germline, CDR1 is SGHRS and CDR2 YFSETQ. V lost 0 bases and J 0 bases, leaving 12 bases between the germline ends. This CDR3 spans 16 amino acids. This CDR3 reads CASSLGYPLSNYGYTF. CDR3 nucleotide sequence: TGCGCCAGCAGCTTGGGCTATCCGCTGTCTAACTATGGCTACACCTTC.

The chain is built from TRBV14 and TRBJ1-1; D is uncertain. This CDR3 has 17 amino acids. Deletions cut 0 bases from V and 1 base from J, with 15 bases between. CDR1 and CDR2 (germline): SGHDN, FVKESK. The CDR3, as DNA: TGTGCCAGCAGCCAAGATCGAACCCGGTGGGGGAACACTGAAGCTTTCTTT. Its translation is CASSQDRTRWGNTEAFF.

V usage is TRBV11-2 and J usage is TRBJ1-1, with D possibly being TRBD1 (5 bases). Germline CDR1 reads SGHAT; CDR2 reads FQNNGV. This CDR3 comprises 13 residues. Trimming stripped 5 bases from V and 1 base from J, with 8 bases between. For the CDR3, the DNA is TGTGCCAGCAGCCGGACAACGAACACTGAAGCTTTCTTT. It translates to CASSRTTNTEAFF.

The V and J genes are TRBV12-3 or TRBV12-4 and TRBJ2-6, with D unclear. The CDR3 sequence is 15 residues long. Trimming pared 3 bases from V and 0 bases from J, leaving 6 bases between. The CDR3 DNA reads as TGTGCCAGCAGTTTTACTCTCTCTGGGGCCAACGTCCTGACTTTC. As protein: CASSFTLSGANVLTF.

CDR3 nucleotide sequence: TGTGCCAGCAGTTTAACCGGGGTGGGCACCGGGGAGCTGTTTTTT. This sequence encodes CASSLTGVGTGELFF. The rearrangement uses TRBV27 and TRBJ2-2; weak D call: TRBD2 (5 bases). V was cut by 2 bases and J by 4 bases, with 11 bases left in between. CDR3 size: 15 residues. Germline V gene lookup returns CDR1 MNHEY and CDR2 SMNVEV (reference sequence).